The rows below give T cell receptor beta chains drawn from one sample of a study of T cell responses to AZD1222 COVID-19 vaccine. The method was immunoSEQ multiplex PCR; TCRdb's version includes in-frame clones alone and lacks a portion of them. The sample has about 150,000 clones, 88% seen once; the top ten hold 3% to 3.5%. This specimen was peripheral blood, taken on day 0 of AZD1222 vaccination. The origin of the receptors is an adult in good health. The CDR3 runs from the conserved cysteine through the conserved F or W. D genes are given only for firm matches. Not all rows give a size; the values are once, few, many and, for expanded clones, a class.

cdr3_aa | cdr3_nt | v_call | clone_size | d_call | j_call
CASSPGGPQYF | TGTGCCAGCAGCCCGGGGGGACCGCAGTATTTT | TRBV7-8 | - | TRBD2 | TRBJ2-3
CASSQDLTDTQYF | TGCGCCAGCAGCCAAGACCTAACAGATACGCAGTATTTT | TRBV4-3 | - | - | TRBJ2-3
CASNLGYNQPQHF | TGTGCCAGCAACCTAGGTTATAATCAGCCCCAGCATTTT | TRBV28 | - | - | TRBJ1-5
CASSLGRGGVQPQHF | TGTGCCAGCAGCTTAGGCAGGGGAGGCGTTCAGCCCCAGCATTTT | TRBV7-9 | - | - | TRBJ1-5
CASSPIGGQGTNSPLHF | TGTGCCAGCAGCCCAATCGGGGGGCAGGGAACGAATTCACCCCTCCACTTT | TRBV5-4 | - | - | TRBJ1-6
CSSRDMDEQYF | TGCAGTTCCCGGGACATGGACGAGCAGTACTTC | TRBV20-1 | - | - | TRBJ2-7
CASSLQGTGTGELFF | TGTGCCAGCAGTCTCCAGGGGACGGGCACCGGGGAGCTGTTTTTT | TRBV3-1/TRBV3-2 | - | - | TRBJ2-2
CANPRGLAITYEQYF | TGTGCCAATCCTAGGGGGCTAGCGATTACCTACGAGCAGTACTTC | TRBV6-4 | - | - | TRBJ2-7
CSASPTGGFTDTQYF | TGCAGTGCTAGTCCGACAGGGGGCTTCACAGATACGCAGTATTTT | TRBV20-1 | - | TRBD1 | TRBJ2-3
CASSPQGGYGYTF | TGTGCCAGCAGCCCCCAGGGGGGCTATGGCTACACCTTC | TRBV6-2/TRBV6-3 | once | TRBD1 | TRBJ1-2
CASSLRGGEAFF | TGTGCCAGTAGCCTCCGGGGGGGTGAAGCTTTCTTT | TRBV19 | few | - | TRBJ1-1
CSVLQLETQYF | TGCAGCGTTCTTCAATTAGAGACCCAGTACTTC | TRBV29-1 | - | - | TRBJ2-5
CASSPGQERGTEAFF | TGCGCCAGCAGCCCCGGACAGGAAAGGGGCACTGAAGCTTTCTTT | TRBV4-3 | - | TRBD1 | TRBJ1-1
CASSVAGGRETQYF | TGTGCCAGCAGTGTAGCGGGGGGAAGAGAGACCCAGTACTTC | TRBV6-1 | few | TRBD2 | TRBJ2-5
CASSYPGQGGEQYF | TGTGCCAGCAGTTACCCGGGACAGGGAGGCGAGCAGTACTTC | TRBV27 | - | TRBD1 | TRBJ2-7
CALSDSGVGEQYF | TGTGCCCTATCCGACAGTGGGGTCGGCGAGCAGTACTTC | TRBV5-4 | - | - | TRBJ2-7
CASSLDSGQGTDTQYF | TGTGCCAGCAGCTTAGATTCGGGACAGGGTACAGATACGCAGTATTTT | TRBV11-3 | - | TRBD1 | TRBJ2-3
CASSFRGEWGEQYF | TGTGCCAGCAGCTTTAGGGGAGAGTGGGGCGAGCAGTACTTC | TRBV7-2 | few | - | TRBJ2-7
CASSPLEGDPLF | TGTGCCAGCAGCCCTCTTGAGGGGGACCCTCTTTTT | TRBV3-1/TRBV3-2 | - | - | TRBJ1-4
CATSGPDGGSPSNQPQHF | TGTGCCACCAGTGGGCCGGACGGAGGATCTCCTAGCAATCAGCCCCAGCATTTT | TRBV24-1 | once | - | TRBJ1-5
CASSKGEELFF | TGTGCCAGCAGCAAAGGGGAGGAGCTGTTTTTT | TRBV21-1 | - | - | TRBJ2-2
CSASLEETQYF | TGCAGTGCTAGTTTAGAAGAGACCCAGTACTTC | TRBV20-1 | - | - | TRBJ2-5
CASSYEGQGANVLTF | TGTGCCAGCAGTTACGAGGGGCAAGGGGCCAACGTCCTGACTTTC | TRBV27 | - | - | TRBJ2-6
CASSPGGGIGNSPLHF | TGTGCCAGCAGCCCGGGGGGGGGAATTGGTAATTCACCCCTCCACTTT | TRBV5-4 | - | - | TRBJ1-6
CASSQSWAGNYGYTF | TGCGCCAGCAGCCAATCTTGGGCAGGGAACTATGGCTACACCTTC | TRBV4-1 | - | - | TRBJ1-2